The 11 T cell receptor beta chains below were found in one sample sequenced in a study of blood T cell repertoires in COVID-19. Using immunoSEQ multiplex PCR, the repertoire was profiled, and TCRdb retains in-frame clones only, with some absent. The repertoire holds 60,000 to 85,000 clones, with around 78% as singletons. Material for sequencing was peripheral blood. The receptor set was obtained from a human donor in a cohort sampled during active COVID-19.

This clone was detected a few times. The sample carries other DNA sequences with the same CDR3. The V gene is TRBV7-6, the J gene TRBJ2-7, with TRBD1 matching 8 bases. J lost 2 bases, V lost 5 bases, and 5 bases had no gene match. CDR1 and CDR2 (germline): SGHVS, FNYEAQ. The CDR3 length is 14 residues. The CDR3 loop reads CASSPRTGTYEQYF. DNA of the CDR3: TGTGCCAGCAGCCCCAGGACAGGGACCTACGAGCAGTACTTC.

For this clone: A read error may be the cause here, since a much bigger clone is one base away. The same CDR3 arises from other DNA sequences in this sample as well. The chain is built from TRBV19 and TRBJ2-7; TRBD1 agrees at 11 bases. CDR1 and CDR2 from the germline V gene are LNHDA and SQIVND (reference sequence). J was trimmed by 3 bases and V by 3 bases; bases with no gene match: 1. The CDR3 consists of 14 residues. This chain's CDR3 is CASSIGTGGYEQYF. The CDR3 DNA sequence: TGTGCCAGTAGTATCGGGACAGGGGGCTACGAGCAGTACTTC.

V gene TRBV7-6 combines with J gene TRBJ2-1; D is ambiguous. Germline V gene data show CDR1 as SGHVS and CDR2 as FNYEAQ. With 1 base removed from V and 5 bases from J, the gap between germline ends came to 6 bases. The CDR3 totals 13 residues. The DNA of the CDR3 is TGTGCCAGCAGCTTAGGCCAGAACAATGAGCAGTTCTTC. This sequence encodes CASSLGQNNEQFF.

The chain couples TRBV5-6 to TRBJ2-7, with 14 bases matching TRBD2. J lost 5 bases, V lost 6 bases, and 4 bases had no gene match. CDR1 SGHDT and CDR2 YYEEEE come from the germline V gene. This CDR3 comprises 14 residues. In DNA form, the CDR3 reads TGTGCCAGCACCCAGGGACTAGCGGGAGACGAGCAGTACTTC. This gives the protein CASTQGLAGDEQYF. Filled out from reference TRBV5-6 and TRBJ2-7, the complete variable domain reads DAGVTQSPTHLIKTRGQQVTLRCSPKSGHDTVSWYQQALGQGPQFIFQYYEEEERQRGNFPDRFSGHQFPNYSSELNVNALLLGDSALYLCASTQGLAGDEQYFGPGTRLTVT.

This chain links TRBV7-2 with TRBJ1-6, with D maybe TRBD1 (5 bases). The CDR3 extends over 14 amino acids. V gave up 2 bases and J gave up 5 bases, with 7 bases separating them. Germline V gene lookup returns CDR1 SGHTA and CDR2 FQGNSA. CDR3 amino acids: CASSLLQDNSPLHF. The CDR3 DNA follows: TGTGCCAGCAGCTTATTACAGGATAATTCACCCCTCCACTTT.

This clone was detected a few times. The chain couples TRBV6-6 to TRBJ2-7; 7 bases are shared with TRBD2. The J segment lost 4 bases and the V segment lost 6 bases, leaving 15 bases of the junction unmatched. The CDR3 is 16 residues long. Germline loops: CDR1 MNHNY, CDR2 SVGAGI (reference sequence). The CDR3 region is CASRPGLLAIDYEQYF. The DNA for the CDR3 is TGTGCCAGCAGGCCCGGACTACTAGCGATTGATTACGAGCAGTACTTC.

The chain combines TRBV5-1 with TRBJ2-2, with 7 bases identical to TRBD1. This CDR3 region has 18 residues. CDR1 is SGHRS, CDR2 YFSETQ, per germline. Trimming removed 5 bases from V and 2 bases from J; junction bases left unmatched: 15. CDR3 loop: CASRARDSPLPNTGELFF. The CDR3 nucleotides are TGCGCCAGCAGGGCCCGGGACAGCCCTCTACCCAACACCGGGGAGCTGTTTTTT.

V is TRBV30 and J is TRBJ1-1; D is perhaps TRBD1 (5 bases). In germline, CDR1 is GTSNPN, CDR2 SVGIG (reference sequence). V dropped 5 bases and J dropped 1 base, with 14 bases sitting between them. This CDR3 has 14 residues. CDR3 in amino acids: CAWWEGLPNTEAFF. The CDR3 DNA follows: TGTGCCTGGTGGGAGGGACTCCCGAACACTGAAGCTTTCTTT.

The gene calls are TRBV6-6 and TRBJ1-5; 8 nucleotides agree with TRBD1. There are 14 residues in the CDR3. J was trimmed by 7 bases and V by 5 bases; bases with no gene match: 7. CDR1 is MNHNY, CDR2 SVGAGI, per germline (reference sequence). CDR3 nucleotides: TGTGCCAGCAGTACCCAGGGGGCGAAACAGCCCCAGCATTTT. Protein: CASSTQGAKQPQHF.

V is TRBV6-5 and J is TRBJ1-2; 7 bases align to TRBD1. V lost 6 bases to trimming and J lost 8 bases; unmatched junction nucleotides: 9. The CDR3 is 13 amino acids. Germline V lookup: CDR1 MNHEY, CDR2 SVGAGI. CDR3 nucleotides: TGTGCCAGCAGCCCAGGGGGAAGTGGCGGCTACACCTTC. Its translation: CASSPGGSGGYTF.

This rearrangement joins TRBV9 to TRBJ2-7, with 8 bases fitting TRBD2. Germline-derived CDR1 and CDR2 are SGDLS and YYNGEE. The J segment lost 7 bases and the V segment lost 4 bases, leaving 13 bases of the junction unmatched. The CDR3 consists of 15 residues. In DNA form, the CDR3 reads TGTGCCAGCAGCCCCCGGACTAGCCCCCTTAAGGAGCAGTACTTC. Encoded protein: CASSPRTSPLKEQYF.